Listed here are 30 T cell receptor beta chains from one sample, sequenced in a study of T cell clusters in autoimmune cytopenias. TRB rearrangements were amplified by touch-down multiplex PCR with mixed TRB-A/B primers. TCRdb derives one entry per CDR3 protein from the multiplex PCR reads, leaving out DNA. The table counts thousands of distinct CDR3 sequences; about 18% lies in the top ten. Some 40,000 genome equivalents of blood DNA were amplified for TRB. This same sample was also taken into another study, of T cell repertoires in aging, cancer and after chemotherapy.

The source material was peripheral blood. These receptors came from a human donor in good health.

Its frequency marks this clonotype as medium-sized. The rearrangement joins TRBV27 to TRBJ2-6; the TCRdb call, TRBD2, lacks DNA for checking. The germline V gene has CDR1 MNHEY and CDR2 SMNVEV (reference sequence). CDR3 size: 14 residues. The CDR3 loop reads CASTARPGANVLTF. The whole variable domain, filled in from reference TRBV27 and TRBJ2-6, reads EAQVTQNPRYLITVTGKKLTVTCSQNMNHEYMSWYRQDPGLGLRQIYYSMNVEVTDKGDVPEGYKVSRKEKRNFPLILESPSPNQTSLYFCASTARPGANVLTFGAGSRLTVL.

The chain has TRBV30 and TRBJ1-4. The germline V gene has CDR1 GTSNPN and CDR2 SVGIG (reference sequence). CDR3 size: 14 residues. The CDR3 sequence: CAWGYRGVNEKLFF.

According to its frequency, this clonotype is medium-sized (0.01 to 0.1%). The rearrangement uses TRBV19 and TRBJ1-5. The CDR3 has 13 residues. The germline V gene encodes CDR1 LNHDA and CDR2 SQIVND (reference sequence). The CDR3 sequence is CASSISREQPQHF.

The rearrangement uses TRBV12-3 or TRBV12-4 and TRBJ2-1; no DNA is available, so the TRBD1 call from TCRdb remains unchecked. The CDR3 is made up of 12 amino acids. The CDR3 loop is CASSDRSHEQFF.

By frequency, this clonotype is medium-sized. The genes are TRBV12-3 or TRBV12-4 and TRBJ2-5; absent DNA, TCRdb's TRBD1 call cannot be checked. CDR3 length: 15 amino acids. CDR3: CASSLGPGTLGTQYF.

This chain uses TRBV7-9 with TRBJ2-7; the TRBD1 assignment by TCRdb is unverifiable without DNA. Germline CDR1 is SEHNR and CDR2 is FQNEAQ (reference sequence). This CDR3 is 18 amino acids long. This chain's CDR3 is CASSGTGAPRGNYDEQYF.

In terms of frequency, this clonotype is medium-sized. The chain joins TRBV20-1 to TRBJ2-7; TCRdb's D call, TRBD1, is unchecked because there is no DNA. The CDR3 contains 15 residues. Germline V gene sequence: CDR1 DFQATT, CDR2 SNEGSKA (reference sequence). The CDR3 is CSARGGGGDSYEQYF.

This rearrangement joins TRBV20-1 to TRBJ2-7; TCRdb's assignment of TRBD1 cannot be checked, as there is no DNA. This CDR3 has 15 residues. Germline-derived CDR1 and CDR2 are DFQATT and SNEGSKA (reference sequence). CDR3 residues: CSARPKSPPVSGQYF.

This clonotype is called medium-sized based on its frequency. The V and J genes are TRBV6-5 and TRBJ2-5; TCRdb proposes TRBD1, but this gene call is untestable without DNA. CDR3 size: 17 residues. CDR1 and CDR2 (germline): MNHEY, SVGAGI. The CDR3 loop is CASSYSKEQGGQETQYF.

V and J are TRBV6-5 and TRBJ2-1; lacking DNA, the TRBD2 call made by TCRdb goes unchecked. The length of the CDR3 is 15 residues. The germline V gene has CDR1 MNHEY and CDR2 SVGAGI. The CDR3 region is CASSSGTNGEAEKFF.

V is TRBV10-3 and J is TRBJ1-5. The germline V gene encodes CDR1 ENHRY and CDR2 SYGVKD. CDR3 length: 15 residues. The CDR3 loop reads CAISESSVDGQPQHF.

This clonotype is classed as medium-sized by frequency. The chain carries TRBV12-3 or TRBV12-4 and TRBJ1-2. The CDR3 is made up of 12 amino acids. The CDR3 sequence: CASSPRIYGYTF.

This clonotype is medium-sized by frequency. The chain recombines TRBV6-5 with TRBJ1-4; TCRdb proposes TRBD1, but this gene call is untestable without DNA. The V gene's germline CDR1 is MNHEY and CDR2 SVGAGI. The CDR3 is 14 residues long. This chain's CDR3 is CASKGGAKNEKLFF.

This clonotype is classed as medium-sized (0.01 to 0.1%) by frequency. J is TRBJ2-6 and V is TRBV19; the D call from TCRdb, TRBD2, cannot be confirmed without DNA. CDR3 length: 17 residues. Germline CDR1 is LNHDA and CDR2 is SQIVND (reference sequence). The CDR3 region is CASSSSGGFSGANVLTF.

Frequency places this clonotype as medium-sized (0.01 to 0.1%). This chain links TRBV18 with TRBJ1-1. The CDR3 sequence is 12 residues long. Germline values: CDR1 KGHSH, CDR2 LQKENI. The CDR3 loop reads CASSPTDTEAFF.

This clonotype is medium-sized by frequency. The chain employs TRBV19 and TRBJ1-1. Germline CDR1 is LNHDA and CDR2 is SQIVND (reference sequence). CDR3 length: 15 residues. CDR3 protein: CASRERPSMNTEAFF.

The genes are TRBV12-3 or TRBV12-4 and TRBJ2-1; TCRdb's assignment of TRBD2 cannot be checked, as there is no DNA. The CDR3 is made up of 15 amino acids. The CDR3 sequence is CASRRLAGSYNEQFF.

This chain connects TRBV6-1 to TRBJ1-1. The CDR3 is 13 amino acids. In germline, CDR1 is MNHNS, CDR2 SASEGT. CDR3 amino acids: CASSDRDNTEAFF.

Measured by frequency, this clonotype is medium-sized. The chain's CDR3 is CASSKVASNQPQHF. The chain combines TRBV7-9 with TRBJ1-5. The CDR3 runs 14 residues. Germline V gene lookup returns CDR1 SEHNR and CDR2 FQNEAQ (reference sequence).

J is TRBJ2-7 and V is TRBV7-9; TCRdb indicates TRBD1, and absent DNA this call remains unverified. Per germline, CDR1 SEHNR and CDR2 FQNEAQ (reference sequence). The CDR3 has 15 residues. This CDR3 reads CASSSPGQEHYEQYF. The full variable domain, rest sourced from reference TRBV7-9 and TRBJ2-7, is DTGVSQNPRHKITKRGQNVTFRCDPISEHNRLYWYRQTLGQGPEFLTYFQNEAQLEKSRLLSDRFSAERPKGSFSTLEIQRTEQGDSAMYLCASSSPGQEHYEQYFGPGTRLTVT.

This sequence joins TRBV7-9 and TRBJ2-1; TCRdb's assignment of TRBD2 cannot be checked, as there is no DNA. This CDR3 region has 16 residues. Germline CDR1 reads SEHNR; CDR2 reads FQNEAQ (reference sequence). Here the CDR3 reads CASSSTSGGLYNEQFF.

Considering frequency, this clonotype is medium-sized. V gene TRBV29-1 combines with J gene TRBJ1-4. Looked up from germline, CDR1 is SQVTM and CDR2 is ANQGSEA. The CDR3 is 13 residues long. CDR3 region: CSVEWGVREKLFF.

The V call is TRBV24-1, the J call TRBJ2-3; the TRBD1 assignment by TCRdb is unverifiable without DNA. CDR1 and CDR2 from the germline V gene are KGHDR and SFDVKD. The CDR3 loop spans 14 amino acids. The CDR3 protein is CATSEGTAADTQYF.

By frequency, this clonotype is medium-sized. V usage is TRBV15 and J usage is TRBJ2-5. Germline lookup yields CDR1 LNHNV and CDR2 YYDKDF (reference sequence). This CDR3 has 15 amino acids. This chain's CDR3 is CATSRDASNQETQYF.

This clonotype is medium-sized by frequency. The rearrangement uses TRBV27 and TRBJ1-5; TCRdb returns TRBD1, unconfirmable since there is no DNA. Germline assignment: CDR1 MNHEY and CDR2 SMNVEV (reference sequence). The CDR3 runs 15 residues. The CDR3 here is CASSSTGYSNQPQHF.

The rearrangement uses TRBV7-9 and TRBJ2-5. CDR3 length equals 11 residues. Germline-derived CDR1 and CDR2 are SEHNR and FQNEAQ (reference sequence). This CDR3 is CASSPGETQYF. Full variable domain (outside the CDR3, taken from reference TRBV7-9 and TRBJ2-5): DTGVSQNPRHKITKRGQNVTFRCDPISEHNRLYWYRQTLGQGPEFLTYFQNEAQLEKSRLLSDRFSAERPKGSFSTLEIQRTEQGDSAMYLCASSPGETQYFGPGTRLLVL.

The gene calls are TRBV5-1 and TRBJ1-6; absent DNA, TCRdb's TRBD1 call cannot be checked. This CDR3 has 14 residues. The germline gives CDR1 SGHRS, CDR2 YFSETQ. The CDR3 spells CASSFTGFDSPLHF. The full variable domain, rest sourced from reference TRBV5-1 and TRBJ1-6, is KAGVTQTPRYLIKTRGQQVTLSCSPISGHRSVSWYQQTPGQGLQFLFEYFSETQRNKGNFPGRFSGRQFSNSRSEMNVSTLELGDSALYLCASSFTGFDSPLHFGNGTRLTVT.

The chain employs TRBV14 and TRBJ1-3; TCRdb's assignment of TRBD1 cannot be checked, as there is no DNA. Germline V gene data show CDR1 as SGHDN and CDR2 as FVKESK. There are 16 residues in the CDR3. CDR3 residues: CASSRGGRGLRNTIYF.

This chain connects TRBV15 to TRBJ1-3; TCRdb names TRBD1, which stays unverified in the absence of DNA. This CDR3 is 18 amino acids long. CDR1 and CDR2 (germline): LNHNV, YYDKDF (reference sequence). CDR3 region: CATSRDGDRGYSGNTIYF.

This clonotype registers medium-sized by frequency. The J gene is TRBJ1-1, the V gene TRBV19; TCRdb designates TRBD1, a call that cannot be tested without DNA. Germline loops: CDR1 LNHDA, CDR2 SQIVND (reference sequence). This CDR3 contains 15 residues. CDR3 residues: CASSRGTVRHTEAFF.